Presented here are 20 T cell receptor beta chains from one specimen sequenced in a study of blood T cell repertoires in COVID-19. Libraries were prepared by immunoSEQ multiplex PCR; TCRdb keeps only in-frame clonotypes and omits some of them. The sample has some 120,000 clones; roughly 88% are singletons. Input material: peripheral blood. The receptors were sampled from a human donor in a cohort sampled during active COVID-19.

V is TRBV15 and J is TRBJ1-2; D is ambiguous. This CDR3 has 16 residues. V lost 5 bases, J lost 2 bases, and 18 bases lay in between. Germline V gene lookup returns CDR1 LNHNV and CDR2 YYDKDF (reference sequence). The CDR3 DNA follows: TGTGCCACCAGCCACGGGTTCCCCTCCGCGAACTATGGCTACACCTTC. Its protein product is CATSHGFPSANYGYTF.

This clone was observed a handful of times. The chain is built from TRBV10-1 and TRBJ2-7; 8 bases fit TRBD2. Trimming cost V 2 bases and J 1 base; bases outside gene matches: 4. The CDR3 loop spans 15 amino acids. Germline V lookup: CDR1 WNHNN, CDR2 SYGVQD (reference sequence). As DNA, the CDR3 is TGCGCCAGCAGTGAGGTGGGACTAGAGTCCTACGAGCAGTACTTC. Encoded protein: CASSEVGLESYEQYF.

The chain links TRBV30 to TRBJ1-2; no definite D call. V lost 4 bases and J lost 5, with 8 bases in between. Looked up from germline, CDR1 is GTSNPN and CDR2 is SVGIG (reference sequence). The length of the CDR3 is 11 residues. The CDR3 sequence is CAWMWAYGYTF. The CDR3 coding sequence is TGTGCCTGGATGTGGGCATATGGCTACACCTTC. Drawing the rest from reference TRBV30 and TRBJ1-2, the complete variable domain is SQTIHQWPATLVQPVGSPLSLECTVEGTSNPNLYWYRQAAGRGLQLLFYSVGIGQISSEVPQNLSASRPQDRQFILSSKKLLLSDSGFYLCAWMWAYGYTFGSGTRLTVV.

In its sample, this clone was seen once. The J gene is TRBJ2-1, the V gene TRBV4-3; 10 nucleotides align to TRBD2. The CDR3 extends over 14 amino acids. The V gene's germline CDR1 is LGHNA and CDR2 YSLEER. V shed 4 bases and J 7 bases; nucleotides not matched to a gene: 4. The CDR3 loop is CASSPLTSGNEQFF. CDR3 sequence (DNA): TGCGCCAGCAGCCCCCTGACTAGCGGGAATGAGCAGTTCTTC.

The chain combines TRBV6-4 with TRBJ2-3, with 11 bases aligning to TRBD2. The CDR3 loop spans 15 amino acids. V gave up 6 bases and J gave up 5 bases; unmatched junction bases: 7. CDR1 is MRHNA, CDR2 SNTAGT, per germline. The chain's CDR3 is CASSQLAGVIDTQYF. Written as DNA, the CDR3 is TGTGCCAGCAGCCAACTAGCGGGAGTCATAGATACGCAGTATTTT.

This sequence joins TRBV2 and TRBJ2-7; D is ambiguous. Trimming took off 8 bases at V and 1 base at J, with 12 bases between the two ends. The length of the CDR3 is 13 residues. The germline CDR1 and CDR2 sequences are SNHLY and FYNNEI. The CDR3 DNA reads as TGTGCCAGCTTACGAGACTCTTCCTACGAGCAGTACTTC. It is translated as CASLRDSSYEQYF.

CDR3 amino acids: CASSPPWGSGFDQSYNEQFF. The CDR3 DNA sequence: TGTGCCAGCTCACCGCCTTGGGGGAGCGGGTTCGACCAATCCTACAATGAGCAGTTCTTC. The chain is built from TRBV18 and TRBJ2-1; TRBD2 is a possible D gene (6 bases). The CDR3 extends over 20 amino acids. CDR1 and CDR2 from the germline V gene are KGHSH and LQKENI. V lost 3 bases and J 1 base, leaving 25 bases between the germline ends.

This clone was observed a few times. The chain links TRBV5-4 to TRBJ1-2; D ambiguous. Germline V gene sequence: CDR1 SGHNT, CDR2 YYREEE (reference sequence). The V end was cut by 4 bases, the J end by 8 bases, with 12 bases between. CDR3 length equals 12 residues. The CDR3 is CASSRDRSGYTF. The CDR3, as DNA: TGTGCCAGCAGCAGAGATCGTTCGGGCTACACCTTC.

This chain joins TRBV6-1 and TRBJ2-2; possible D gene TRBD1, 5 bases. Germline V gives CDR1 MNHNS, CDR2 SASEGT. V was pared by 2 bases and J by 7 bases, with 14 bases between. This CDR3 has 15 amino acids. The CDR3 is CASSELRGRVGELFF. The CDR3 DNA reads TGTGCCAGCAGTGAATTAAGGGGAAGGGTCGGGGAGCTGTTTTTT.

This clone was seen a handful of times. J is TRBJ2-7 and V is TRBV7-9; TRBD2 aligns across 8 bases. V shed 5 bases and J 1 base; nucleotides not matched to a gene: 10. CDR1 and CDR2 from the germline V gene are SEHNR and FQNEAQ (reference sequence). The CDR3 contains 16 residues. The CDR3 coding sequence is TGTGCCAGCAGCCATCCCCGCGCGGGAGGTTCCTACGAGCAGTACTTC. It encodes CASSHPRAGGSYEQYF.

The chain joins TRBV5-4 to TRBJ1-3, with D unclear. V dropped 0 bases and J dropped 7 bases, with 11 bases sitting between them. Germline V CDR1 and CDR2: SGHNT, YYREEE (reference sequence). This CDR3 comprises 14 residues. CDR3 residues: CASSLANQANTIYF. CDR3 nucleotides: TGTGCCAGCAGCTTGGCAAACCAAGCCAACACCATATATTTT.

The V gene is TRBV28, the J gene TRBJ2-1; D unresolved. This CDR3 has 16 residues. Looked up from germline, CDR1 is MDHEN and CDR2 is SYDVKM. Trimming removed 3 bases from V and 1 base from J, with 13 bases in between. The CDR3 sequence is CASSLSMEISYNEQFF. The DNA of the CDR3 is TGTGCCAGCAGTTTGAGCATGGAGATATCCTACAATGAGCAGTTCTTC.

V and J are TRBV5-6 and TRBJ2-1, with TRBD2 identical over 13 bases. The germline gives CDR1 SGHDT, CDR2 YYEEEE. The CDR3 length is 16 residues. Losses at the gene ends were 3 bases for V and 0 bases for J; bases not matched to a gene: 0. The CDR3 reads CASSWTSGSSYNEQFF. The DNA for the CDR3 is TGTGCCAGCAGCTGGACTAGCGGGAGCTCCTACAATGAGCAGTTCTTC.

V is TRBV9 and J is TRBJ2-7; TRBD2 aligns across 13 bases. Trimming cost V 4 bases and J 0 bases; bases outside gene matches: 4. CDR1 is SGDLS and CDR2 is YYNGEE in the germline V gene. The CDR3 consists of 16 residues. The CDR3 sequence is CASSPRTSGSSYEQYF. The CDR3 DNA sequence: TGTGCCAGCAGCCCGCGGACTAGCGGGAGCTCCTACGAGCAGTACTTC.

V usage is TRBV6-5 and J usage is TRBJ2-5; maybe TRBD2 (5 bases). V lost 4 bases, J lost 2 bases, and 17 bases lay in between. CDR1 and CDR2 from the germline V gene are MNHEY and SVGAGI. The length of the CDR3 is 16 residues. CDR3 nucleotides: TGTGCCAGCAGTTTCCTCGCGGGTGAGTTTCAAGAGACCCAGTACTTC. It translates to CASSFLAGEFQETQYF.

This chain uses TRBV10-1 with TRBJ2-7; 12 bases match TRBD1. The CDR3 covers 15 residues. The V segment lost 4 bases and the J segment 5 bases; nucleotides outside the gene matches: 6. The germline V gene has CDR1 WNHNN and CDR2 SYGVQD (reference sequence). The CDR3 DNA sequence: TGCGCCAGCAGTGCCGGGACAGGGGGCAAGGACGAGCAGTACTTC. It translates to CASSAGTGGKDEQYF.

The gene calls are TRBV19 and TRBJ2-7; possibly TRBD1 for D (6 bases). The germline V gene has CDR1 LNHDA and CDR2 SQIVND (reference sequence). The CDR3 sequence is 14 residues long. V was pared by 4 bases and J by 3 bases, with 13 bases between. This CDR3 reads CASSTRDKNYEQYF. CDR3 sequence (DNA): TGTGCCAGTAGTACCCGGGACAAGAACTACGAGCAGTACTTC.

This clone was recorded a few times. The genes are TRBV11-2 and TRBJ2-7; 9 bases are a match to TRBD2. The V gene's germline CDR1 is SGHAT and CDR2 FQNNGV. Trimming at V came to 5 bases and at J to 4 bases, leaving 9 bases not matched to a gene. CDR3 length: 15 amino acids. CDR3 sequence reads: CASSLIAGAGYEQYF. CDR3 bases: TGTGCCAGCAGCCTCATAGCGGGAGCGGGATACGAGCAGTACTTC.

The CDR3 DNA reads TGTGCCAGCAGCCAGGCTGGACAGGGAAATTCACCCCTCCACTTT. It yields the protein CASSQAGQGNSPLHF. The chain links TRBV3-1 (or the pseudogene TRBV3-2) to TRBJ1-6; 8 bases agree with TRBD1. V lost 3 bases and J lost 7; bases outside the gene matches: 5. This CDR3 spans 15 amino acids. From germline, CDR1 is LGHDT and CDR2 YNNKEL (reference sequence).

The CDR3 nucleotides are TGTGCCAGCAGGGCTAGCGAATACACAGATACGCAGTATTTT. The encoded protein is CASRASEYTDTQYF. The J gene is TRBJ2-3, the V gene TRBV2; a possible D gene is TRBD2 (6 bases). Germline loops: CDR1 SNHLY, CDR2 FYNNEI. The CDR3 has 14 residues. Between the trimmed V and J ends, which lost 6 bases and 2 bases, there was a span of 12 bases.